These 7 T cell receptor beta chains were all obtained from the same sample, sequenced in a study of CD8 T cells in Susac syndrome. With random hexamers, 0.5 to 1 ug RNA was reverse transcribed. Via MiXCR, TCRdb re-called the immunoSEQ multiplex PCR reads, giving one row per CDR3 protein. This table holds about 210,000 distinct CDR3 sequences, approximately 95% found once. Sequences were obtained from CD4+ T cells from PBMCs. These receptors all come from a human donor with multiple sclerosis.

The CDR3 here is CASSAASTSGNTIYF. Written as DNA, the CDR3 is TGTGCCAGCTCAGCGGCATCGACTTCGGGAAACACCATATATTTT. This rearrangement joins TRBV18 to TRBJ1-3; D is unclear. Trimming pared 5 bases from V and 4 bases from J, leaving 15 bases between. Germline V lookup: CDR1 KGHSH, CDR2 LQKENI. The CDR3 covers 15 residues.

The chain joins TRBV29-1 to TRBJ2-7, with a possible D match to TRBD1 (6 bases). Germline V gene lookup returns CDR1 SQVTM and CDR2 ANQGSEA. V lost 8 bases, J lost 2 bases, and 19 bases lay in between. CDR3 length: 14 amino acids. The CDR3 spells CSPRRGGPTYEQYF. In DNA form, the CDR3 reads TGCAGCCCAAGACGAGGGGGTCCCACCTACGAGCAGTACTTC.

V gene TRBV5-1 combines with J gene TRBJ2-1; perhaps TRBD1 as D (5 bases). From germline, CDR1 is SGHRS and CDR2 YFSETQ. The CDR3 is 14 residues long. V was clipped by 4 bases and J by 7 bases, with 15 bases between them. Written as DNA, the CDR3 is TGCGCCAGCAGCCCGGACACGGGTCGGAATGAGCAGTTCTTC. Its protein product is CASSPDTGRNEQFF.

The CDR3 DNA sequence: TGTGCCAGCAGCCATGGCCCCTACTACGAGCAGTACTTC. This sequence encodes CASSHGPYYEQYF. V gene TRBV14 combines with J gene TRBJ2-7; D is undetermined. Between the trimmed V and J ends, which lost 3 bases and 3 bases, there was a span of 9 bases. CDR3 length equals 13 residues. Looked up from germline, CDR1 is SGHDN and CDR2 is FVKESK. Using reference TRBV14 and TRBJ2-7 for the parts outside the CDR3, the full variable domain is EAGVTQFPSHSVIEKGQTVTLRCDPISGHDNLYWYRRVMGKEIKFLLHFVKESKQDESGMPNNRFLAERTGGTYSTLKVQPAELEDSGVYFCASSHGPYYEQYFGPGTRLTVT.

This clonotype has a single count. J is TRBJ2-5 and V is TRBV12-3 or TRBV12-4; D is unresolved. The CDR3 loop spans 13 amino acids. V was pared by 3 bases and J by 3 bases, with 8 bases between. The CDR3 sequence is CASSFSAKETQYF. In DNA, the CDR3 is TGTGCCAGCAGTTTCAGCGCGAAAGAGACCCAGTACTTC.

This sequence joins TRBV20-1 and TRBJ2-5; D perhaps matches TRBD2 (6 bases). Germline values: CDR1 DFQATT, CDR2 SNEGSKA (reference sequence). The CDR3 loop spans 14 amino acids. V was clipped by 5 bases and J by 5 bases, with 18 bases between them. For the CDR3, the DNA is TGCAGTGCTCGATCGGGGCGGGGTGCGGAGACCCAGTACTTC. Translation gives CSARSGRGAETQYF.

The V call is TRBV27, the J call TRBJ2-7, with D possibly being TRBD1 (5 bases). Trimming took off 2 bases at V and 3 bases at J, with 11 bases between the two ends. The CDR3 length is 14 residues. In germline, CDR1 is MNHEY, CDR2 SMNVEV (reference sequence). The CDR3 region is CASSLVWGNYEQYF. Here the CDR3 DNA reads TGTGCCAGCAGTTTAGTGTGGGGCAACTACGAGCAGTACTTC.